This paragraph covers one TCR beta chain sequence. The sample originates from a study of technical replicates of blood from a handful of donors. The table came from immunoSEQ multiplex PCR; TCRdb's copy has only in-frame clones and leaves some out. The sample has about 89,000 clones; around 96% are singletons. The sample taken for sequencing was T cells isolated from PBMCs. This clonotype originated in a human donor in good health.

The CDR3 spells CASSSKARGENSPLHF. The CDR3 region has the DNA TGTGCCAGCAGCTCGAAGGCGCGGGGGGAAAATTCACCCCTCCACTTT. The chain combines TRBV7-3 with TRBJ1-6; D is possibly TRBD1 (5 bases). The CDR3 covers 16 residues. CDR1 and CDR2 (germline): SGHTA, FQGTGA. The V and J ends lost 4 bases and 7 bases respectively, with 17 bases between them.